A single sample is the source of the 32 T cell receptor beta chains below, sequenced in a study of T cell responses to AZD1222 COVID-19 vaccine. Produced via immunoSEQ multiplex PCR; TCRdb's table is partial and in-frame only. This sample carries about 83,000 clones, 88% of them seen once, and the ten largest clones take approximately 5%. The source was peripheral blood, collected on day 0 of MenACWY control vaccination. These receptors were obtained from an adult in good health.

The chain is built from TRBV5-6 and TRBJ2-7, with D tentatively TRBD2 (5 bases). This CDR3 contains 15 residues. The germline V gene encodes CDR1 SGHDT and CDR2 YYEEEE. Trimming pared 1 base from V and 6 bases from J, leaving 17 bases between. DNA of the CDR3: TGTGCCAGCAGCTTGTTCCGCGAGGGTATGGCCGAGCAGTACTTC. As protein: CASSLFREGMAEQYF.

The chain uses TRBV7-8 and TRBJ2-3, with 7 bases that match TRBD2. Per the germline V gene, CDR1 is SGHVS and CDR2 is FQNEAQ. V shed 3 bases, J shed 5 bases, and the junction held 11 bases outside the gene matches. The length of the CDR3 is 16 residues. CDR3 DNA sequence: TGTGCCAGCAGCTTCCTTCGCGTGGCTAGCGGAGATACGCAGTATTTT. Protein product: CASSFLRVASGDTQYF. The full variable domain, its missing parts supplied by reference TRBV7-8 and TRBJ2-3, is GAGVSQSPRYKVAKRGQDVALRCDPISGHVSLFWYQQALGQGPEFLTYFQNEAQLDKSGLPSDRFFAERPEGSVSTLKIQRTQQEDSAVYLCASSFLRVASGDTQYFGPGTRLTVL.

The sample holds a few counts of this clone. The chain has TRBV19 and TRBJ1-3; a possible D gene is TRBD1 (6 bases). CDR3 length equals 16 residues. CDR1 is LNHDA and CDR2 is SQIVND in the germline V gene (reference sequence). The V end lost 5 bases, the J end lost 1 base, and 15 bases lay between the germline ends. The CDR3 DNA reads as TGTGCCAGTAGTCCCCGGGGGGCTGGATCTGGAAACACCATATATTTT. Translation gives CASSPRGAGSGNTIYF. The variable domain in full, completed from reference TRBV19 and TRBJ1-3, reads DGGITQSPKYLFRKEGQNVTLSCEQNLNHDAMYWYRQDPGQGLRLIYYSQIVNDFQKGDIAEGYSVSREKKESFPLTVTSAQKNPTAFYLCASSPRGAGSGNTIYFGEGSWLTVV.

This clone was recorded once. The chain employs TRBV28 and TRBJ2-7, with TRBD2 matching 7 bases. The V and J ends lost 7 bases and 2 bases, in that order; junction bases with no gene match: 11. The CDR3 spans 15 residues. From germline, CDR1 is MDHEN and CDR2 SYDVKM. CDR3 in DNA: TGTGCCAGCACATTAGCGGGCTCCCTTACCTACGAGCAGTACTTC. Translated, it gives CASTLAGSLTYEQYF.

The genes are TRBV7-2 and TRBJ2-3; D call uncertain. This CDR3 has 13 residues. CDR1 is SGHTA and CDR2 is FQGNSA in the germline V gene. Deletions cut 1 base from V and 6 bases from J, with 8 bases between. CDR3 DNA sequence: TGTGCCAGCAGCTTAGTCTCTTCTGATACGCAGTATTTT. It yields the protein CASSLVSSDTQYF. Drawing the rest from reference TRBV7-2 and TRBJ2-3, the complete variable domain is GAGVSQSPSNKVTEKGKDVELRCDPISGHTALYWYRQSLGQGLEFLIYFQGNSAPDKSGLPSDRFSAERTGGSVSTLTIQRTQQEDSAVYLCASSLVSSDTQYFGPGTRLTVL.

The chain links TRBV7-9 to TRBJ1-2; TRBD1 agrees at 11 bases. Germline V gives CDR1 SEHNR, CDR2 FQNEAQ (reference sequence). The CDR3 is 19 residues long. V was pared by 3 bases and J by 8 bases, with 20 bases of the junction left unmatched. CDR3 bases: TGTGCCAGCAGCTTTACCCCGGAGGGAGCCAGGACAGGGGGCGAGGGCTACACCTTC. Protein product: CASSFTPEGARTGGEGYTF.

The chain carries TRBV3-1 (or the pseudogene TRBV3-2) and TRBJ1-5; D ambiguous. Germline loops: CDR1 LGHDT, CDR2 YNNKEL (reference sequence). The CDR3 consists of 14 residues. The V end was cut by 0 bases, the J end by 5 bases, with 8 bases between. Written as DNA, the CDR3 is TGTGCCAGCAGCCAAGAGGCCGGAGATCAGCCCCAGCATTTT. Protein product: CASSQEAGDQPQHF.

The chain joins TRBV18 to TRBJ2-1, with D tentatively TRBD2 (6 bases). V gave up 0 bases and J gave up 10 bases, with 13 bases separating them. The V gene's germline CDR1 is KGHSH and CDR2 LQKENI. The CDR3 totals 14 residues. The CDR3: CASSPPGRTMEQFF. The CDR3 nucleotides read TGTGCCAGCTCACCACCGGGACGGACTATGGAGCAGTTCTTC.

The CDR3 DNA reads as TGCGCCACTTCGCTCGGGGATTACGAGCAGTACTTC. Translating it yields CATSLGDYEQYF. The V call is TRBV10-2, the J call TRBJ2-7, with D maybe TRBD2 (5 bases). The V and J ends lost 10 bases and 4 bases respectively, with 14 bases between them. The CDR3 runs to 12 residues. Germline values: CDR1 WSHSY, CDR2 SAAADI.

The chain employs TRBV3-1 (or the pseudogene TRBV3-2) and TRBJ2-3, with 14 positions matching TRBD2. V trimming: 3 bases; J trimming: 5 bases; junction bases outside the gene matches: 10. The CDR3 is 18 amino acids. Germline V gene sequence: CDR1 LGHDT, CDR2 YNNKEL (reference sequence). DNA of the CDR3: TGTGCCAGCAGCCAGAGGGTGACTAGCGGGAGGGTAGGAGATACGCAGTATTTT. Translated: CASSQRVTSGRVGDTQYF.

This chain joins TRBV16 and TRBJ2-5; D gene uncertain. Germline V CDR1 and CDR2: KGHSY, FQNENV. With 6 bases removed from V and 2 bases from J, the gap between germline ends came to 13 bases. The CDR3 has 14 residues. CDR3 region: CASRDTNPQETQYF. The CDR3 coding sequence is TGTGCCAGCAGAGACACGAATCCACAAGAGACCCAGTACTTC.

The rearrangement uses TRBV6-5 and TRBJ2-1, with 7 bases identical to TRBD1. This CDR3 has 14 residues. The V and J ends lost 7 bases and 3 bases, in that order; junction bases with no gene match: 6. The germline V gene has CDR1 MNHEY and CDR2 SVGAGI. CDR3 amino acids: CASTQQGFYNEQFF. The CDR3 nucleotides are TGTGCCAGCACCCAACAGGGGTTCTACAATGAGCAGTTCTTC.

The V and J genes are TRBV19 and TRBJ1-3, with TRBD1 matching over 7 bases. The length of the CDR3 is 14 residues. The germline CDR1 and CDR2 sequences are LNHDA and SQIVND (reference sequence). Trimming at V came to 4 bases and at J to 5 bases, leaving 5 bases not matched to a gene. CDR3 amino acids: CASSTRQGRNTIYF. CDR3 bases: TGTGCCAGTAGTACGAGACAGGGAAGAAACACCATATATTTT.

The chain uses TRBV27 and TRBJ1-5; D is possibly TRBD1 (6 bases). This CDR3 contains 18 residues. V gave up 2 bases and J gave up 0 bases, with 17 bases separating them. Germline V lookup: CDR1 MNHEY, CDR2 SMNVEV (reference sequence). The CDR3 nucleotides read TGTGCCAGCAGTTTAACGGGGGCCCGAAGGTATAGCAATCAGCCCCAGCATTTT. The encoded protein is CASSLTGARRYSNQPQHF.

V is TRBV7-9 and J is TRBJ1-2, with D hard to call. Germline loops: CDR1 SEHNR, CDR2 FQNEAQ (reference sequence). This CDR3 is 14 amino acids long. V was shortened by 4 bases and J by 3 bases, with 12 bases between the two germline ends. CDR3 residues: CASSSNLEDYGYTF. As DNA, the CDR3 is TGTGCCAGCAGCTCCAATTTGGAGGACTATGGCTACACCTTC.

V is TRBV27 and J is TRBJ1-6; 7 bases align to TRBD1. The CDR3 totals 14 residues. J gave up 7 bases and V 5 bases, and 5 bases lay outside the gene matches. The germline CDR1 and CDR2 sequences are MNHEY and SMNVEV (reference sequence). The CDR3 loop is CASSHDRENSPLHF. The CDR3 coding sequence is TGTGCCAGCAGTCACGACAGGGAGAATTCACCCCTCCACTTT.

The chain recombines TRBV28 with TRBJ2-1; 8 bases match TRBD2. Losses at the gene ends were 1 base for V and 5 bases for J; bases not matched to a gene: 4. Germline V gene sequence: CDR1 MDHEN, CDR2 SYDVKM. There are 15 residues in the CDR3. CDR3 amino acids: CASSLLGLGNNEQFF. In DNA form, the CDR3 reads TGTGCCAGCAGTTTATTGGGACTAGGAAACAATGAGCAGTTCTTC.

This clone was counted once. This rearrangement joins TRBV5-4 to TRBJ2-3, with 10 nucleotides matching TRBD1. With 5 bases clipped from V and 3 bases from J, the junction kept 6 bases outside the gene matches. Germline values: CDR1 SGHNT, CDR2 YYREEE (reference sequence). This CDR3 comprises 15 residues. In DNA form, the CDR3 reads TGTGCCAGCAGAGCCGGGACAGGGGTTACAGATACGCAGTATTTT. Its translation: CASRAGTGVTDTQYF.

The chain uses TRBV5-4 and TRBJ1-2; D is possibly TRBD1 (5 bases). Germline CDR1 is SGHNT and CDR2 is YYREEE (reference sequence). CDR3 length: 15 amino acids. Trimming removed 0 bases from V and 6 bases from J, with 15 bases in between. The CDR3 sequence is CASSLDFGQGHGYTF. The CDR3 DNA is TGTGCCAGCAGCTTGGATTTTGGCCAGGGACATGGCTACACCTTC. Drawing the rest from reference TRBV5-4 and TRBJ1-2, the complete variable domain is ETGVTQSPTHLIKTRGQQVTLRCSSQSGHNTVSWYQQALGQGPQFIFQYYREEENGRGNFPPRFSGLQFPNYSSELNVNALELDDSALYLCASSLDFGQGHGYTFGSGTRLTVV.

The table lists this clone with a count of one. V and J are TRBV9 and TRBJ1-2, with TRBD1 identical over 10 bases. Germline assignment: CDR1 SGDLS and CDR2 YYNGEE. Trimming took 0 bases from V and 13 from J; bases not matched to a gene: 12. This CDR3 is 15 amino acids long. As DNA, the CDR3 is TGTGCCAGCAGCGTAGGGGGACAGGGGTTCGCGTGGTCCACCTTC. Encoded protein: CASSVGGQGFAWSTF.

The gene calls are TRBV28 and TRBJ2-7, with D possibly TRBD2 on 5 matching bases. Germline V gene data show CDR1 as MDHEN and CDR2 as SYDVKM. With 2 bases removed from V and 0 bases from J, the gap between germline ends came to 14 bases. CDR3 length equals 16 residues. CDR3 protein: CASSLRGAAHSYEQYF. The CDR3 DNA follows: TGTGCCAGCAGTTTACGGGGAGCAGCCCACTCCTACGAGCAGTACTTC.

The chain has TRBV12-3 or TRBV12-4 and TRBJ1-4; unclear D gene. V shed 3 bases and J shed 8 bases, with 4 bases lying between them. The CDR3 runs to 11 residues. The CDR3 loop is CASSLGEKLFF. The CDR3, as DNA: TGTGCCAGCAGTTTGGGAGAAAAACTGTTTTTT.

The chain uses TRBV27 and TRBJ2-2; possible D gene TRBD1, 5 bases. The V gene lost 7 bases and the J gene lost 1 base, with 10 bases spanning the gap. CDR3 size: 14 residues. Germline V lookup: CDR1 MNHEY, CDR2 SMNVEV (reference sequence). The CDR3 reads CASTKTGNTGELFF. The CDR3 DNA sequence: TGTGCCAGCACCAAAACAGGGAACACCGGGGAGCTGTTTTTT.

This clone was picked up one time. The chain is built from TRBV9 and TRBJ2-2, with D possibly TRBD2 on 5 matching bases. Germline V gene lookup returns CDR1 SGDLS and CDR2 YYNGEE. The CDR3 loop spans 14 amino acids. V lost 5 bases and J 3 bases, leaving 11 bases between the germline ends. The chain's CDR3 is CASRAERDTGELFF. CDR3 bases: TGTGCCAGCAGAGCCGAGAGGGACACCGGGGAGCTGTTTTTT.

The chain is built from TRBV7-9 and TRBJ2-1; D possibly corresponds to TRBD1 (6 bases). Germline CDR1 SEHNR, CDR2 FQNEAQ (reference sequence). The CDR3 runs to 15 residues. V was shortened by 5 bases and J by 10 bases, with 21 bases between the two germline ends. The CDR3 protein is CASSKYPQGTQEQFF. The CDR3 nucleotides read TGTGCCAGCAGCAAATACCCCCAGGGGACCCAGGAGCAGTTCTTC.

This clone was found once. The chain couples TRBV23-1 to TRBJ2-6; D remains ambiguous. TRBV23-1 is treated as an ORF (open reading frame) with a function not yet certain. CDR3 length equals 17 residues. V lost 2 bases to trimming and J lost 3 bases, with 14 bases between them. CDR3 sequence: CASSQISTERGANVLTF. DNA of the CDR3: TGCGCCAGCAGTCAAATATCCACGGAGCGTGGGGCCAACGTCCTGACTTTC.

CDR3 sequence: CASSIRAYSNQPQHF. CDR3 bases: TGTGCCAGTAGTATAAGGGCTTATAGCAATCAGCCCCAGCATTTT. V and J are TRBV19 and TRBJ1-5; D call uncertain. The CDR3 has 15 amino acids. Germline V CDR1 and CDR2: LNHDA, SQIVND (reference sequence). V lost 2 bases and J 0 bases, leaving 8 bases between the germline ends.

This rearrangement joins TRBV28 to TRBJ2-1; the match to TRBD1 covers 8 bases. J gave up 2 bases and V 6 bases, and 6 bases lay outside the gene matches. CDR3 size: 15 residues. Germline-derived CDR1 and CDR2 are MDHEN and SYDVKM. The CDR3 region has the DNA TGTGCCAGCAGCTCAGGGACAGGAGCCTACAATGAGCAGTTCTTC. This codes for CASSSGTGAYNEQFF.

The gene calls are TRBV18 and TRBJ2-7; TRBD2 is a possible D gene (5 bases). V was clipped by 3 bases and J by 9 bases, with 9 bases between them. Germline V gene data show CDR1 as KGHSH and CDR2 as LQKENI. The CDR3 length is 11 residues. The CDR3 nucleotides read TGTGCCAGCTCACCTGAGGGCGCGCAGTACTTC. It is translated as CASSPEGAQYF.

This chain links TRBV6-2 or TRBV6-3 with TRBJ2-1; the match to TRBD2 covers 11 bases. With V trimmed by 6 bases and J by 2 bases, 3 bases remained unmatched. CDR1 is MNHEY and CDR2 is SVGEGT in the germline V gene. The CDR3 runs to 15 residues. CDR3 region: CASSATSGAYNEQFF. The CDR3, as DNA: TGTGCCAGCAGCGCGACTAGCGGGGCCTACAATGAGCAGTTCTTC.

V is TRBV29-1 and J is TRBJ2-2, with TRBD2 as a possible D gene (6 bases). Per the germline V gene, CDR1 is SQVTM and CDR2 is ANQGSEA. This CDR3 region has 13 residues. Trimming shortened V by 5 bases and J by 7 bases, and 14 bases separated the two germline ends. CDR3 coding DNA: TGCAGCGTTAGTAGCGGCCTAGGCGGGGAGCTGTTTTTT. Encoded protein: CSVSSGLGGELFF.

J is TRBJ1-1 and V is TRBV28; D possibly corresponds to TRBD1 (5 bases). There are 14 residues in the CDR3. Germline V gene lookup returns CDR1 MDHEN and CDR2 SYDVKM. V lost 5 bases and J 3 bases, leaving 13 bases between the germline ends. The CDR3 loop is CASSVGGKDTEAFF. The DNA for the CDR3 is TGTGCCAGCAGTGTCGGGGGTAAGGACACTGAAGCTTTCTTT.